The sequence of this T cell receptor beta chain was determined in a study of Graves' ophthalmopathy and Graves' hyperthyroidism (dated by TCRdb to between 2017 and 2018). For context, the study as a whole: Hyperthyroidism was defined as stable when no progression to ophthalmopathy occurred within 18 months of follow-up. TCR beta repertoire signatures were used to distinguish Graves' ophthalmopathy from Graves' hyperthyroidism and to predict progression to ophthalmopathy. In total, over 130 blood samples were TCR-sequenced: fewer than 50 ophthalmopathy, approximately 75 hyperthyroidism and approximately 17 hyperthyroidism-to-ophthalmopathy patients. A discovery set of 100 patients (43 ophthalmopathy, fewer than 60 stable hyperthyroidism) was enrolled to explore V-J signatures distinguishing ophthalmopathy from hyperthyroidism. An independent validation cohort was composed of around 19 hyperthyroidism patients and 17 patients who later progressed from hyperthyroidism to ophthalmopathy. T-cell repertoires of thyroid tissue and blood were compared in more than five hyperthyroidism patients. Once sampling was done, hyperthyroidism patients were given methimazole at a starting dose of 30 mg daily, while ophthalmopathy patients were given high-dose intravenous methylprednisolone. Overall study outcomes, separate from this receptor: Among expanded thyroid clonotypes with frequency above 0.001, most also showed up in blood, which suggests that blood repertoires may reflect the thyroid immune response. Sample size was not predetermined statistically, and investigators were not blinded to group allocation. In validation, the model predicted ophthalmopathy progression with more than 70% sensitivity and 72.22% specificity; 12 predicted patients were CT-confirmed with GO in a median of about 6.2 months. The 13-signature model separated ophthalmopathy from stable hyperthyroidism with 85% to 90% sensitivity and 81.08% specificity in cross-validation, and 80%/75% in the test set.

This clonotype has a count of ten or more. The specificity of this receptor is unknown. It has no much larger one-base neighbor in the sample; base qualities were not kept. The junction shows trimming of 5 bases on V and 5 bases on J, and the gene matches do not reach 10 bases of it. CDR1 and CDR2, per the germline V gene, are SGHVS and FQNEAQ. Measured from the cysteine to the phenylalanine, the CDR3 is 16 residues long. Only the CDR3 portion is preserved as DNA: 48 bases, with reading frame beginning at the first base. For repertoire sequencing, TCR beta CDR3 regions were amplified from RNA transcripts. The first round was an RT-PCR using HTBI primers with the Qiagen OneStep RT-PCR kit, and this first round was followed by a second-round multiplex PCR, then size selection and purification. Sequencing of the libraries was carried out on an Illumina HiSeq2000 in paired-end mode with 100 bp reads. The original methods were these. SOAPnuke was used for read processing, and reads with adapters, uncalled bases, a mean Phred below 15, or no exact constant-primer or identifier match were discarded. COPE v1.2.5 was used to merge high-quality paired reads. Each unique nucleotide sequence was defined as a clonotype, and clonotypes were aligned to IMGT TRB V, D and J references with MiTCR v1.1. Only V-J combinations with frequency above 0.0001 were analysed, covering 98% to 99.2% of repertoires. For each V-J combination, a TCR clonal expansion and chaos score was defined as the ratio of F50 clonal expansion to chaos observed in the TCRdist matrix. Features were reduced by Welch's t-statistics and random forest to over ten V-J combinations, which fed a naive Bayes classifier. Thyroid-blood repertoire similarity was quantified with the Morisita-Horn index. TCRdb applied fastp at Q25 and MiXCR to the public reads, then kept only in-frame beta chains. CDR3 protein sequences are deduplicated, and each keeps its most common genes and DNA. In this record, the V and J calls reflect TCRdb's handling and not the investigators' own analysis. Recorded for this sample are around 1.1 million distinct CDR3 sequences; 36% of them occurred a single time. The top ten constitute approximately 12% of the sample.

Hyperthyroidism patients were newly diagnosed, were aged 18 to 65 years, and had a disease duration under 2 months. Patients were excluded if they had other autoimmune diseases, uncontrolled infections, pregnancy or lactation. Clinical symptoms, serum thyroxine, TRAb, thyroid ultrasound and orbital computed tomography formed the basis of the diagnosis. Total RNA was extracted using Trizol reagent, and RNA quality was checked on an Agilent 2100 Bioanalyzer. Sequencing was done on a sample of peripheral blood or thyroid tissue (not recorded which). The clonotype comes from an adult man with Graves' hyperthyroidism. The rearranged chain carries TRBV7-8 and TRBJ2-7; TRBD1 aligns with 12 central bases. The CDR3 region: CASSPKAGQGAHEQYF. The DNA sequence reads TGTGCCAGCAGCCCTAAGGCGGGACAGGGGGCCCACGAGCAGTACTTC.